A single sample gave rise to the 8 T cell receptor beta chains below, sequenced in a study of T cell clonality in common variable immunodeficiency. Sequenced by immunoSEQ multiplex PCR; TCRdb stores in-frame clones only, minus some. This sample has around 60,000 clones, each found more than once. Material: peripheral blood mononuclear cells. Receptor source: a person between 18 and 70 years old in good health.

This clone was counted many times. The read terminates 3 residues before the CDR3 end, so the remaining end is supplied by the germline J gene. The chain uses TRBV7-6 and TRBJ2-7; D may be TRBD2 (6 bases). V was cut by 1 base and J by 0 bases, with 10 bases left in between. This CDR3 spans 15 amino acids. Germline V gene lookup returns CDR1 SGHVS and CDR2 FNYEAQ. The CDR3 region is CASSLDGGASYEQYF. The CDR3 bases that were read are TGTGCCAGCAGCTTAGATGGCGGGGCCTCCTACGAG.

In this sample, this clone turned up many times. Read data end 3 residues before the CDR3 end; the end is taken from the germline J gene. The V and J genes are TRBV7-9 and TRBJ2-2; 8 nucleotides align to TRBD2. Per the germline V gene, CDR1 is SEHNR and CDR2 is FQNEAQ (reference sequence). The CDR3 is made up of 14 amino acids. V lost 4 bases and J lost 4; bases outside the gene matches: 2. The CDR3 DNA, read in part, is TGTGCCAGCAGCTCTGCGGGGGGCACCGGGGAG. It specifies CASSSAGGTGE. Given in full, the CDR3 is CASSSAGGTGELFF.

The sample holds many counts of this clone. Read sequence stops 3 residues before the CDR3 end, and the germline J gene provides the missing end. The V and J genes are TRBV19 and TRBJ1-5; D remains unclear. Germline V gene sequence: CDR1 LNHDA, CDR2 SQIVND (reference sequence). V lost 5 bases and J 2 bases, leaving 4 bases between the germline ends. The CDR3 runs 12 residues. CDR3 loop: CASSFGNQPQHF. CDR3 bases read: TGTGCCAGTAGTTTCGGCAATCAGCCC.

This clone was seen many times. The CDR3 extends 3 residues past the end of the read, so its final part is completed from the germline J gene. The V gene is TRBV9, the J gene TRBJ1-1, with D possibly TRBD1 on 5 matching bases. V lost 6 bases, J lost 1 base, and 13 bases lay in between. This CDR3 is 14 amino acids long. The V gene's germline CDR1 is SGDLS and CDR2 YYNGEE. The covered CDR3 bases are TGTGCCAGCACCCCGGCACAGGCGAACACTGAA. Translating it yields CASTPAQANTE. The whole CDR3 protein is CASTPAQANTEAFF.

This clone was observed at least ten times. Coverage ceases 3 residues before the CDR3 finishes, and the germline J gene fills in the end. V gene TRBV7-8 combines with J gene TRBJ2-2; a weak D match, TRBD1 (5 bases). The CDR3 is made up of 16 amino acids. V lost 0 bases, J lost 4 bases, and 12 bases lay in between. CDR1 is SGHVS, CDR2 FQNEAQ, per germline. The CDR3 sequence: CASSLALTRGTGELFF. The sequenced CDR3 bases are TGTGCCAGCAGCTTAGCGCTGACAAGGGGCACCGGGGAG.

This clone was counted at least ten times. The read falls 3 residues short of the CDR3 end, and the missing part is taken from the germline J gene. The chain links TRBV30 to TRBJ1-2; the D gene is possibly TRBD1 (5 bases). The CDR3 spans 14 residues. Germline V lookup: CDR1 GTSNPN, CDR2 SVGIG (reference sequence). The germline V and J ends were trimmed by 3 bases and 3 bases, with 14 bases remaining between them. The CDR3 spells CAWSRKQADYGYTF. The part of the CDR3 DNA that was read is TGTGCCTGGAGCCGCAAACAGGCGGACTATGGC. Drawing the rest from reference TRBV30 and TRBJ1-2, the complete variable domain is SQTIHQWPATLVQPVGSPLSLECTVEGTSNPNLYWYRQAAGRGLQLLFYSVGIGQISSEVPQNLSASRPQDRQFILSSKKLLLSDSGFYLCAWSRKQADYGYTFGSGTRLTVV.

At least ten counts were recorded for this clone. The sequence runs out 3 residues before the end of the CDR3; the remainder is reconstructed from the germline J gene. This sequence joins TRBV30 and TRBJ2-7; possibly TRBD2 for D (6 bases). The V gene lost 0 bases and the J gene lost 0 bases, with 9 bases spanning the gap. This CDR3 is built from 14 residues. Germline-derived CDR1 and CDR2 are GTSNPN and SVGIG (reference sequence). CDR3 DNA (partial): TGTGCCTGGAGTGTTAGCGGTAGCTCCTACGAG. It yields the protein CAWSVSGSSYE. The whole CDR3 region reads CAWSVSGSSYEQYF.

The sample holds many counts of this clone. CDR3 sequence reads: CASSFDPTPYNEQFF. The CDR3 bases that were read are TGTGCCAGCAGTTTTGACCCGACTCCCTACAATGAG. The chain links TRBV5-5 to TRBJ2-1; D unresolved. The sequence runs out 3 residues before the end of the CDR3; the remainder is reconstructed from the germline J gene. From germline, CDR1 is SGHKS and CDR2 YYEKEE (reference sequence). V was shortened by 5 bases and J by 2 bases, with 14 bases between the two germline ends. The CDR3 extends over 15 amino acids.